This T cell receptor (beta chain) was found in a study of T cell responses to AZD1222 COVID-19 vaccine. Looked up from germline, CDR1 is SGDLS and CDR2 is YYNGEE. This CDR3 spans 12 amino acids. The V gene end was trimmed by 6 bases and the J gene end by 4 bases; junction bases not matched to a gene: 1. Sequencing was performed with immunoSEQ multiplex PCR; in TCRdb, only in-frame clones are kept and a portion is missing. The sample carries some 120,000 clones, around 94% recorded once. The study's findings and limits: Nearly half of the spike-specific TCRs reportedly recognize variant regions that carry no mutations.

As concerns this clone: The target antigen is unknown.

The sequence was obtained from an adult who received the AZD1222 COVID-19 vaccine. V gene TRBV9 combines with J gene TRBJ2-5, with 9 nucleotides matching TRBD1. Sequenced here: peripheral blood, sampled 28 days after the second AZD1222 dose. The DNA for the CDR3 is TGTGCCAGCAACAGGGGGCGAGAGACCCAGTACTTC. Protein sequence: CASNRGRETQYF.